The 22 T cell receptor beta chains below all came from one sample that was sequenced in a study of T cells in Graves' hyperthyroidism and ophthalmopathy. RNA transcripts provided the source from which TCR beta CDR3 regions were amplified. The TCR CDR3 was amplified in a first-round RT-PCR using the HTBI primer set. TCRdb ran MiXCR on the multiplex PCR reads and lists one entry per CDR3 protein. The sample lists under 350,000 distinct CDR3 sequences, approximately 17% occurring once. Sequenced: blood. The receptor source for this set is a woman aged 60-75 years with Graves' ophthalmopathy.

Ten or more counts support this clonotype. V and J are TRBV5-1 and TRBJ1-2, with D perhaps matching TRBD1 (5 bases). V dropped 2 bases and J dropped 6 bases, with 11 bases sitting between them. The length of the CDR3 is 13 residues. Germline CDR1 reads SGHRS; CDR2 reads YFSETQ. The CDR3 DNA reads as TGCGCCAGCAGCTTCCAGGGTAAAGATGGCTACACCTTC. This codes for CASSFQGKDGYTF. The variable domain in full, completed from reference TRBV5-1 and TRBJ1-2, reads KAGVTQTPRYLIKTRGQQVTLSCSPISGHRSVSWYQQTPGQGLQFLFEYFSETQRNKGNFPGRFSGRQFSNSRSEMNVSTLELGDSALYLCASSFQGKDGYTFGSGTRLTVV.

This clonotype was picked up many times. V usage is TRBV20-1 and J usage is TRBJ2-3; 14 nucleotides align to TRBD2. CDR3 size: 18 residues. CDR1 and CDR2 (germline): DFQATT, SNEGSKA (reference sequence). With V trimmed by 5 bases and J by 0 bases, 10 bases remained unmatched. This CDR3 reads CSALGLAGGPSSTDTQYF. CDR3 nucleotide sequence: TGCAGTGCTCTAGGACTAGCGGGGGGCCCCTCTAGCACAGATACGCAGTATTTT.

This clonotype was observed many times. This sequence joins TRBV7-2 and TRBJ1-6, with 8 bases that match TRBD1. V lost 1 base, J lost 18 bases, and 5 bases stayed unmatched. The CDR3 is 12 amino acids. Germline loops: CDR1 SGHTA, CDR2 FQGNSA. The CDR3 region has the DNA TGTGCCAGCAGCTTAGGAGGCAGGGGGCACCACTTT. Its protein product is CASSLGGRGHHF. The full variable domain, its missing parts supplied by reference TRBV7-2 and TRBJ1-6, is GAGVSQSPSNKVTEKGKDVELRCDPISGHTALYWYRQSLGQGLEFLIYFQGNSAPDKSGLPSDRFSAERTGGSVSTLTIQRTQQEDSAVYLCASSLGGRGHHFGNGTRLTVT.

The CDR3 sequence is CASSLGGSGSDTQYF. As DNA, the CDR3 is TGTGCCAGCAGCTTAGGCGGGAGCGGGTCAGATACGCAGTATTTT. V is TRBV7-3 and J is TRBJ2-3; 7 bases line up with TRBD2. This CDR3 contains 15 residues. CDR1 is SGHTA, CDR2 FQGTGA, per germline. V lost 2 bases, J lost 4 bases, and 6 bases stayed unmatched.

The genes are TRBV5-6 and TRBJ1-2; 7 bases map to TRBD1. With 4 bases clipped from V and 4 bases from J, the junction kept 7 bases outside the gene matches. The CDR3 extends over 14 amino acids. Germline CDR1 is SGHDT and CDR2 is YYEEEE. The CDR3, as DNA: TGTGCCAGCAGCCCCCAGGGACAGCTCTATGGCTACACCTTC. Protein: CASSPQGQLYGYTF.

The chain is built from TRBV4-3 and TRBJ2-2; 8 nucleotides align to TRBD2. The CDR3 consists of 17 residues. V gave up 0 bases and J gave up 6 bases; unmatched junction bases: 9. Germline CDR1 reads LGHNA; CDR2 reads YSLEER. The CDR3 coding sequence is TGCGCCAGCAGCCAAGATTCACCGGGGGGGCGCCCCGGGGAGCTGTTTTTT. Residues: CASSQDSPGGRPGELFF.

This clonotype was recorded many times. V usage is TRBV28 and J usage is TRBJ2-7; D possibly corresponds to TRBD2 (5 bases). CDR3 length equals 15 residues. V lost 0 bases and J lost 7, with 16 bases in between. CDR1 MDHEN and CDR2 SYDVKM come from the germline V gene. This CDR3 reads CASSLWGKARDEQYF. Written as DNA, the CDR3 is TGTGCCAGCAGTTTATGGGGCAAGGCGAGGGATGAGCAGTACTTC.

This clonotype showed up many times. The chain employs TRBV6-1 and TRBJ1-6; D not certain. CDR1 MNHNS and CDR2 SASEGT come from the germline V gene. The CDR3 sequence is 13 residues long. V was cut by 8 bases and J by 10 bases, with 15 bases left in between. CDR3 residues: CASSRDFRSPLHF. DNA for the CDR3: TGTGCCAGCTCGCGGGATTTTCGGTCACCCCTCCACTTT.

On this clonotype itself: A much bigger clone sits one base away, suggesting this may be a read error. V and J are TRBV20-1 and TRBJ2-3, with 9 bases that match TRBD1. The CDR3 length is 14 residues. V trimming: 3 bases; J trimming: 4 bases; junction bases outside the gene matches: 5. Germline V lookup: CDR1 DFQATT, CDR2 SNEGSKA (reference sequence). The CDR3 reads CSARIWDRADTQYF. CDR3 nucleotide sequence: TGCAGTGCTAGGATCTGGGACAGGGCAGATACGCAGTATTTT.

This clonotype came up many times. The chain employs TRBV29-1 and TRBJ2-3, with 9 nucleotides matching TRBD2. V trimming: 4 bases; J trimming: 0 bases; junction bases outside the gene matches: 2. The CDR3 has 14 amino acids. In germline, CDR1 is SQVTM, CDR2 ANQGSEA. This CDR3 is CSVGSGGSTDTQYF. The CDR3 DNA reads TGCAGCGTTGGTAGCGGGGGCAGCACAGATACGCAGTATTTT.

In this sample, this clonotype turned up many times. The CDR3 DNA follows: TGTGCCAGCAGTTTTGGTATTTACTACGAGCAGTACTTC. This translates into CASSFGIYYEQYF. The V call is TRBV12-3 or TRBV12-4, the J call TRBJ2-7; D is unresolved. V lost 3 bases and J lost 3, with 9 bases in between. This CDR3 contains 13 residues.

This clonotype was found a few times. The gene calls are TRBV20-1 and TRBJ1-5; TRBD1 agrees at 8 bases. Germline V gene data show CDR1 as DFQATT and CDR2 as SNEGSKA (reference sequence). The CDR3 loop spans 17 amino acids. Trimming removed 8 bases from V and 2 bases from J; junction bases left unmatched: 17. The CDR3 DNA sequence: TGCAGTAAATCCTCTTGGGACAGGATTTTGGGCAATCAGCCCCAGCATTTT. Translating gives CSKSSWDRILGNQPQHF.

This clonotype was observed many times. The chain carries TRBV7-9 and TRBJ2-3, with TRBD2 matching 9 bases. The CDR3 spans 18 residues. Trimming at V came to 1 base and at J to 1 base, leaving 9 bases not matched to a gene. Germline V gene sequence: CDR1 SEHNR, CDR2 FQNEAQ (reference sequence). For the CDR3, the DNA is TGTGCCAGCAGCTTAGGTGGCGGGAGGGCTTTCGGCACAGATACGCAGTATTTT. Amino acids: CASSLGGGRAFGTDTQYF.

This clonotype was seen many times. The rearrangement links TRBV3-1 to TRBJ1-1; no clear D. Trimming removed 1 base at V and 6 bases at J, with 15 bases between. The germline CDR1 and CDR2 sequences are LGHDT and YNNKEL (reference sequence). This CDR3 comprises 15 residues. The DNA of the CDR3 is TGTGCCAGCAGCCAAGTGGTAATGGGCGGGGCTGAAGCTTTCTTT. Translation: CASSQVVMGGAEAFF.

There are many counts of this clonotype. The chain recombines TRBV10-3 with TRBJ1-2; D gene ambiguous. Germline assignment: CDR1 ENHRY and CDR2 SYGVKD. The V end was cut by 6 bases, the J end by 2 bases, with 13 bases between. The CDR3 sequence is 14 residues long. CDR3: CAISFSAGNYGYTF. DNA of the CDR3: TGTGCCATCAGCTTCTCCGCAGGAAACTATGGCTACACCTTC.

This clonotype was seen ten or more times. The CDR3 nucleotides read TGTGCCAGCAGCTTCGGGACAGGCCGCTCTGGGGCCAACGTCCTGACTTTC. This codes for CASSFGTGRSGANVLTF. V is TRBV11-2 and J is TRBJ2-6, with 8 bases fitting TRBD1. The germline CDR1 and CDR2 sequences are SGHAT and FQNNGV. The CDR3 spans 17 residues. Losses at the gene ends were 3 bases for V and 0 bases for J; bases not matched to a gene: 4.

This clonotype was recorded at least ten times. The genes are TRBV11-2 and TRBJ2-3; no clear D. The CDR3 is made up of 15 amino acids. V was clipped by 6 bases and J by 0 bases, with 13 bases between them. Germline V gene sequence: CDR1 SGHAT, CDR2 FQNNGV. CDR3 residues: CASSGFSSSTDTQYF. Written as DNA, the CDR3 is TGTGCCAGCAGTGGATTTTCTTCTAGCACAGATACGCAGTATTTT.

This clonotype was seen repeatedly, ten times or more. The rearrangement links TRBV7-2 to TRBJ1-1; D possibly corresponds to TRBD1 (6 bases). Germline CDR1 SGHTA, CDR2 FQGNSA. The V gene lost 1 base and the J gene lost 7 bases, with 16 bases spanning the gap. The CDR3 is 15 residues long. The CDR3 region has the DNA TGTGCCAGCAGCTTAGAGGGGGGCCAGCCGATTGAAGCTTTCTTT. It yields the protein CASSLEGGQPIEAFF.

This clonotype occurred many times. The chain employs TRBV7-2 and TRBJ1-4; TRBD1 aligns across 7 bases. V lost 5 bases, J lost 4 bases, and 7 bases stayed unmatched. This CDR3 region has 15 residues. CDR1 and CDR2 (germline): SGHTA, FQGNSA. The CDR3 sequence is CASSPPGQYNEKLFF. Here the CDR3 DNA reads TGTGCCAGCAGCCCCCCGGGACAGTATAATGAAAAACTGTTTTTT.

This clonotype occurred many times. The chain is built from TRBV6-2 or TRBV6-3 and TRBJ2-2; D is unresolved. This CDR3 is built from 13 residues. Germline CDR1 is MNHEY and CDR2 is SVGEGT. V was pared by 7 bases and J by 6 bases, with 12 bases between. DNA of the CDR3: TGTGCCAGCACGTCCTCGGGCGCCGGGGAGCTGTTTTTT. Translation gives CASTSSGAGELFF.

J is TRBJ2-7 and V is TRBV4-2, with D possibly being TRBD1 (5 bases). This CDR3 contains 15 residues. Trimming shortened V by 2 bases and J by 3 bases, and 14 bases separated the two germline ends. From germline, CDR1 is LGHNA and CDR2 YNFKEQ. As DNA, the CDR3 is TGTGCCAGCAGCCAAAATGGCGGAAGGGGCTACGAGCAGTACTTC. Encoded protein: CASSQNGGRGYEQYF.

There are many counts of this clonotype. The CDR3 DNA sequence: TGCAGCGTTGTTAGGCAGGGGATCGCCTACGAGCAGTACTTC. This encodes CSVVRQGIAYEQYF. J is TRBJ2-7 and V is TRBV29-1, with TRBD1 as a possible D gene (6 bases). The V gene's germline CDR1 is SQVTM and CDR2 ANQGSEA. CDR3 length: 14 residues. V shed 4 bases and J shed 2 bases, with 15 bases lying between them.